These 8 T cell receptor beta chains share one sample of origin, sequenced in a study of PD-1 blockade in classical Hodgkin lymphoma. Assay: immunoSEQ multiplex PCR; the TCRdb copy retains only in-frame clones and omits some. The data contain around 15,000 clones, 55% to 70% of them singletons. Following autologous stem cell transplantation, relapse occurred in every patient, and exposure to brentuximab vedotin varied. The input for sequencing was peripheral blood mononuclear cells (PBMCs), taken before the second cycle of nivolumab. Source of these receptors: a human donor with classical Hodgkin lymphoma.

On this clone itself: Since a far larger clone is one base different, this is likely a read error. The chain uses TRBV6-5 and TRBJ2-7; a weak D match, TRBD2 (6 bases). This CDR3 comprises 14 residues. Trimming stripped 4 bases from V and 4 bases from J, with 14 bases between. Germline V gene sequence: CDR1 MNHEY, CDR2 SVGAGI. CDR3 in amino acids: CASSFGGALYEQYF. The CDR3 region has the DNA TGTGCCAGCAGTTTCGGGGGAGCGTTATACGAGCAGTACTTC.

This clone has only a few counts. The rearrangement links TRBV9 to TRBJ2-7; 9 bases agree with TRBD2. The V gene's germline CDR1 is SGDLS and CDR2 YYNGEE. After removal of 2 bases from V and 6 bases from J, the junction contained 12 bases not matched to a gene. The CDR3 is made up of 16 amino acids. The CDR3 DNA sequence: TGTGCCAGCAGCGTCCAATGGATAGCGGGAGTCGGCGAGCAGTACTTC. Protein sequence: CASSVQWIAGVGEQYF. The full variable domain, completed using reference TRBV9 and TRBJ2-7, is DSGVTQTPKHLITATGQRVTLRCSPRSGDLSVYWYQQSLDQGLQFLIQYYNGEERAKGNILERFSAQQFPDLHSELNLSSLELGDSALYFCASSVQWIAGVGEQYFGPGTRLTVT.

A few counts support this clone. V and J are TRBV11-2 and TRBJ2-3; TRBD2 agrees at 9 bases. The V gene end was trimmed by 2 bases and the J gene end by 1 base; junction bases not matched to a gene: 4. The CDR3 contains 16 residues. The V gene's germline CDR1 is SGHAT and CDR2 FQNNGV. In nucleotides, the CDR3 is TGTGCCAGCAGCTTAATAGCGGGAGTCGGCACAGATACGCAGTATTTT. Translating gives CASSLIAGVGTDTQYF.

The V call is TRBV11-3, the J call TRBJ2-4; D is unclear. V lost 5 bases to trimming and J lost 8 bases, with 10 bases between them. The germline gives CDR1 SGHNT, CDR2 YENEEA. This CDR3 spans 12 amino acids. The CDR3 DNA is TGTGCCAGCAGCCCCAATGGGGACATTCAGTACTTC. This codes for CASSPNGDIQYF.

This clone was recorded only once. The chain has TRBV9 and TRBJ2-2; the match to TRBD1 covers 10 bases. V was pared by 4 bases and J by 6 bases, with 3 bases of the junction left unmatched. Per the germline V gene, CDR1 is SGDLS and CDR2 is YYNGEE. The length of the CDR3 is 14 residues. This CDR3 is CASSLGTGAGELFF. DNA for the CDR3: TGTGCCAGCAGCTTAGGGACAGGGGCCGGGGAGCTGTTTTTT.

The gene calls are TRBV5-1 and TRBJ2-3; D is unresolved. The CDR3 consists of 14 residues. Germline-derived CDR1 and CDR2 are SGHRS and YFSETQ. The V end was cut by 4 bases, the J end by 3 bases, with 12 bases between. CDR3 nucleotides: TGCGCCAGCAGCCCTGGGATGGGGACAGATACGCAGTATTTT. Translating it yields CASSPGMGTDTQYF.

The table lists this clone with a count of one. The CDR3 here is CASSTGTGGYEQYF. CDR3 in DNA: TGTGCCAGCAGCACCGGGACAGGAGGGTACGAGCAGTACTTC. This chain connects TRBV25-1 to TRBJ2-7; TRBD1 agrees at 8 bases. Per the germline V gene, CDR1 is MGHDK and CDR2 is SYGVNS. Trimming took 6 bases from V and 4 from J; bases not matched to a gene: 8. The CDR3 is 14 amino acids.

The chain is built from TRBV5-8 and TRBJ2-1, with unresolved D. CDR3 length equals 15 residues. V gave up 0 bases and J gave up 7 bases, with 14 bases separating them. Germline V lookup: CDR1 SGHTS, CDR2 YDEGEE. The chain's CDR3 is CASSLGYSPSNEQFF. CDR3 DNA sequence: TGTGCCAGCAGCTTGGGCTACAGTCCCTCTAATGAGCAGTTCTTC.